The 20 T cell receptor beta chains below were found in one sample sequenced in a study of T cells in narcolepsy. Assay: immunoSEQ multiplex PCR; the TCRdb copy retains only in-frame clones and omits some. The repertoire includes tens of thousands of clones, approximately 82% of them detected once, and 0.75% to 1% sits in the top ten. The sample was CD45RA- memory CD4+ T cells from PBMCs. All receptors come from a human donor with narcolepsy.

The chain has TRBV29-1 and TRBJ1-2, with D perhaps matching TRBD1 (6 bases). The V end was cut by 3 bases, the J end by 7 bases, with 12 bases between. The CDR3 totals 12 residues. Germline V gene sequence: CDR1 SQVTM, CDR2 ANQGSEA. The CDR3 DNA follows: TGCAGCGTTGAGTGGGGGGCTGGTGGCTACACCTTC. It encodes CSVEWGAGGYTF.

This rearrangement joins TRBV28 to TRBJ1-3; the D is unclear. This CDR3 region has 15 residues. Germline CDR1 reads MDHEN; CDR2 reads SYDVKM. Deletions cut 4 bases from V and 7 bases from J, with 17 bases between. This chain's CDR3 is CASSSRPESGNTIYF. The CDR3 DNA follows: TGTGCCAGCAGTTCCCGGCCGGAATCGGGGAACACCATATATTTT.

This clone came up once. The V call is TRBV29-1, the J call TRBJ2-7, with TRBD1 identical over 8 bases. Germline assignment: CDR1 SQVTM and CDR2 ANQGSEA. V dropped 6 bases and J dropped 4; count of bases not matched to a gene: 8. The CDR3 has 13 amino acids. Here the CDR3 DNA reads TGCAGCGTGAAACAGGGGGTTGCTTACGAGCAGTACTTC. This sequence encodes CSVKQGVAYEQYF.

The rearrangement links TRBV6-6 to TRBJ1-1; the match to TRBD1 covers 10 bases. The length of the CDR3 is 15 residues. Germline assignment: CDR1 MNHNY and CDR2 SVGAGI (reference sequence). The junction had 6 bases not matched to a gene; V was cut back by 4 bases and J by 4 bases. The CDR3 sequence is CASSSTGGEATEAFF. Here the CDR3 DNA reads TGTGCCAGCAGTTCGACAGGGGGCGAGGCCACTGAAGCTTTCTTT.

The chain is built from TRBV2 and TRBJ1-1; tentatively, D is TRBD1 (5 bases). The CDR3 runs to 13 residues. Trimming took off 3 bases at V and 4 bases at J, with 9 bases between the two ends. Germline V CDR1 and CDR2: SNHLY, FYNNEI. The chain's CDR3 is CASSDGGGTEAFF. The CDR3 DNA reads TGTGCCAGCAGTGACGGGGGTGGCACTGAAGCTTTCTTT.

DNA of the CDR3: TGTGCCAGCAGCCCGGGGGACACCTCCTACGAGCAGTACTTC. Amino acid sequence: CASSPGDTSYEQYF. V and J are TRBV11-3 and TRBJ2-7, with D perhaps matching TRBD1 or TRBD2 (6 bases each). Trimming took off 5 bases at V and 0 bases at J, with 11 bases between the two ends. Per the germline V gene, CDR1 is SGHNT and CDR2 is YENEEA. CDR3 size: 14 residues.

This chain joins TRBV5-1 and TRBJ1-4; no clear D gene. The CDR3 extends over 14 amino acids. CDR1 SGHRS and CDR2 YFSETQ come from the germline V gene. V lost 0 bases and J lost 4, with 7 bases in between. CDR3 DNA: TGCGCCAGCAGCTTGGACAGCCTTAATGAAAAACTGTTTTTT. Protein product: CASSLDSLNEKLFF.

The chain links TRBV9 to TRBJ1-2; TRBD1 matches 7 bases. J was trimmed by 7 bases and V by 6 bases; bases with no gene match: 15. Germline CDR1 and CDR2: SGDLS and YYNGEE. The CDR3 sequence is 15 residues long. CDR3 region: CASTTPRQGGSGYTF. DNA for the CDR3: TGTGCCAGCACCACCCCTCGACAGGGAGGTTCTGGCTACACCTTC.

The V and J genes are TRBV6-5 and TRBJ2-7; the D is unclear. Germline V CDR1 and CDR2: MNHEY, SVGAGI. The CDR3 consists of 14 residues. Trimming took 0 bases from V and 1 from J, leaving 7 bases between them. CDR3 coding DNA: TGTGCCAGCAGTTACTCGTTACAGTCCTACGAGCAGTACTTC. Translating gives CASSYSLQSYEQYF.

This chain connects TRBV11-3 to TRBJ2-7; no definite D call. The CDR3 runs to 14 residues. Trimming stripped 1 base from V and 2 bases from J, with 9 bases between. Germline V gene data show CDR1 as SGHNT and CDR2 as YENEEA. CDR3 nucleotides: TGTGCCAGCAGCTTAGCAGGCGGTCCCTACGAGCAGTACTTC. Protein: CASSLAGGPYEQYF.

Comments on this clone: Other DNA sequences in this sample translate to the same CDR3. The chain employs TRBV2 and TRBJ1-5; weak D call: TRBD1 (5 bases). Germline CDR1 is SNHLY and CDR2 is FYNNEI. V lost 3 bases and J 4 bases, leaving 10 bases between the germline ends. The CDR3 loop spans 14 amino acids. Here the CDR3 reads CASSDAGKNQPQHF. The CDR3 coding sequence is TGTGCCAGCAGTGATGCAGGGAAGAATCAGCCCCAGCATTTT.

This rearrangement joins TRBV4-1 to TRBJ2-1; tentatively, D is TRBD1 (6 bases). V shed 0 bases and J shed 0 bases, with 12 bases lying between them. Germline values: CDR1 MGHRA, CDR2 YSYEKL. CDR3 length: 17 amino acids. The CDR3 protein is CASSQDRTASSYNEQFF. The DNA for the CDR3 is TGCGCCAGCAGCCAAGATAGGACAGCGAGCTCCTACAATGAGCAGTTCTTC.

J is TRBJ1-2 and V is TRBV18; D is ambiguous. The germline V gene encodes CDR1 KGHSH and CDR2 LQKENI. V was cut by 3 bases and J by 7 bases, with 9 bases left in between. The CDR3 runs 12 residues. The CDR3 spells CASSPPDGGYTF. The CDR3 DNA reads TGTGCCAGCTCACCCCCGGACGGTGGCTACACCTTC. Complete variable domain (other parts from reference TRBV18 and TRBJ1-2): NAGVMQNPRHLVRRRGQEARLRCSPMKGHSHVYWYRQLPEEGLKFMVYLQKENIIDESGMPKERFSAEFPKEGPSILRIQQVVRGDSAAYFCASSPPDGGYTFGSGTRLTVV.

The chain has TRBV6-4 and TRBJ1-4, with unresolved D. Between the trimmed V and J ends, which lost 6 bases and 3 bases, there was a span of 14 bases. This CDR3 has 15 residues. Germline loops: CDR1 MRHNA, CDR2 SNTAGT. Written as DNA, the CDR3 is TGTGCCAGCAGGCCTGGACGGACCCCTAATGAAAAACTGTTTTTT. Translating it yields CASRPGRTPNEKLFF.

The genes are TRBV5-1 and TRBJ2-7; TRBD1 aligns across 11 bases. The CDR3 runs to 15 residues. V gave up 4 bases and J gave up 3 bases; unmatched junction bases: 6. Germline V CDR1 and CDR2: SGHRS, YFSETQ. The CDR3 DNA sequence: TGCGCCAGCAGCAGTGATGGGACAGGGGGCTACGAGCAGTACTTC. Its translation: CASSSDGTGGYEQYF.

The genes are TRBV18 and TRBJ2-1; 8 bases are a match to TRBD1. The CDR3 contains 12 residues. CDR1 KGHSH and CDR2 LQKENI come from the germline V gene. The V and J ends lost 2 bases and 13 bases, in that order; junction bases with no gene match: 4. CDR3 residues: CASSPDRGAQFF. CDR3 DNA sequence: TGTGCCAGCTCACCAGACAGGGGTGCTCAGTTCTTC.

The V call is TRBV9, the J call TRBJ2-6; possible D gene TRBD2, 6 bases. The V and J ends lost 4 bases and 1 base respectively, with 18 bases between them. Germline lookup yields CDR1 SGDLS and CDR2 YYNGEE. The CDR3 extends over 18 amino acids. CDR3 DNA sequence: TGTGCCAGCAGCCCGGATCCCCGCGCGGGGTCTGGGGCCAACGTCCTGACTTTC. It codes for CASSPDPRAGSGANVLTF.

This clone showed up just a few times. The sample carries other DNA sequences with the same CDR3. The rearrangement joins TRBV2 to TRBJ2-7; maybe TRBD1 (5 bases). Germline lookup yields CDR1 SNHLY and CDR2 FYNNEI. The CDR3 has 13 amino acids. Deletions cut 2 bases from V and 5 bases from J, with 10 bases between. CDR3 coding DNA: TGTGCCAGCAGTGAACAGGGAATGAACGAGCAGTACTTC. Residues: CASSEQGMNEQYF.

J is TRBJ1-3 and V is TRBV7-6, with unresolved D. Trimming took 5 bases from V and 0 from J, leaving 14 bases between them. The length of the CDR3 is 16 residues. The V gene's germline CDR1 is SGHVS and CDR2 FNYEAQ. This CDR3 is CASSELDQSSGNTIYF. CDR3 DNA sequence: TGTGCCAGCAGCGAACTCGACCAGAGCTCTGGAAACACCATATATTTT.

In its sample, this clone was seen once. The chain has TRBV7-3 and TRBJ1-2; no clear D gene. Per the germline V gene, CDR1 is SGHTA and CDR2 is FQGTGA. V dropped 0 bases and J dropped 7 bases, with 9 bases sitting between them. The CDR3 runs 13 residues. Written as DNA, the CDR3 is TGTGCCAGCAGCTTAACGCCCGGGGTTGGCTACACCTTC. As protein: CASSLTPGVGYTF.